The 18 T cell receptor beta chains listed next were all sequenced from one sample in a study of OX40 agonist ivuxolimab in advanced cancers. TCRdb's table, derived via immunoSEQ multiplex PCR, lists solely in-frame clones and lacks some. The sample lists 30,000 to 35,000 clones, about 92% occurring once. The sequencing here drew on CD4+ or CD8+ T cells sorted from blood, taken in a trial of the OX40 agonist ivuxolimab. Receptor source: an adult with an advanced solid tumor such as melanoma, head and neck, liver or kidney cancer.

The chain has TRBV27 and TRBJ2-2; D remains ambiguous. The CDR3 spans 16 residues. Trimming removed 5 bases from V and 3 bases from J, with 16 bases in between. Germline loops: CDR1 MNHEY, CDR2 SMNVEV (reference sequence). CDR3: CASSLLPGRDTGELFF. The CDR3 coding sequence is TGTGCCAGCAGTCTCCTTCCTGGACGGGACACCGGGGAGCTGTTTTTT.

CDR3: CASSEDSRASTDTQYF. CDR3 in DNA: TGTGCCAGCAGCGAGGATTCTAGAGCCTCCACAGATACGCAGTATTTT. The chain is built from TRBV9 and TRBJ2-3; no reliable D call. Trimming removed 3 bases from V and 2 bases from J, with 16 bases in between. This CDR3 contains 16 residues. CDR1 and CDR2 (germline): SGDLS, YYNGEE.

The gene calls are TRBV19 and TRBJ1-5, with 11 bases fitting TRBD1. Trimming cost V 5 bases and J 9 bases; bases outside gene matches: 3. The CDR3 sequence is 13 residues long. From germline, CDR1 is LNHDA and CDR2 SQIVND (reference sequence). CDR3 loop: CASSGTGGRPQHF. CDR3 nucleotides: TGTGCCAGTAGTGGGACAGGGGGGCGGCCCCAGCATTTT.

The rearrangement links TRBV29-1 to TRBJ2-7; D is unclear. This CDR3 spans 10 amino acids. The germline gives CDR1 SQVTM, CDR2 ANQGSEA. V was trimmed by 4 bases and J by 4 bases, leaving 5 bases between them. The CDR3 loop reads CSVVEYEQYF. As DNA, the CDR3 is TGCAGCGTTGTGGAATACGAGCAGTACTTC.

V is TRBV4-1 and J is TRBJ2-7; 8 positions agree with TRBD2. With 4 bases clipped from V and 1 base from J, the junction kept 9 bases outside the gene matches. The CDR3 consists of 16 residues. The germline CDR1 and CDR2 sequences are MGHRA and YSYEKL. The CDR3 coding sequence is TGCGCCAGCAGCCCGTTAGCGGGGCCTATTTCCTACGAGCAGTACTTC. Translation: CASSPLAGPISYEQYF.

V is TRBV7-9 and J is TRBJ2-1; 7 positions match TRBD2. This CDR3 comprises 11 residues. V was pared by 11 bases and J by 10 bases, with 8 bases of the junction left unmatched. Germline-derived CDR1 and CDR2 are SEHNR and FQNEAQ (reference sequence). The CDR3 spells CAARELGEQFF. CDR3 nucleotide sequence: TGTGCCGCGCGGGAGTTAGGGGAGCAGTTCTTC.

J is TRBJ2-1 and V is TRBV28, with TRBD1 identical over 9 bases. V lost 5 bases, J lost 8 bases, and 7 bases stayed unmatched. This CDR3 is built from 14 residues. Germline-derived CDR1 and CDR2 are MDHEN and SYDVKM. CDR3 nucleotides: TGTGCCAGCAGTGCAGACAGGGGGGTTGATGAGCAGTTCTTC. This translates into CASSADRGVDEQFF. The full variable domain, in which reference TRBV28 and TRBJ2-1 provide the parts outside the CDR3, is DVKVTQSSRYLVKRTGEKVFLECVQDMDHENMFWYRQDPGLGLRLIYFSYDVKMKEKGDIPEGYSVSREKKERFSLILESASTNQTSMYLCASSADRGVDEQFFGPGTRLTVL.

The chain carries TRBV29-1 and TRBJ2-1; the D gene is possibly TRBD2 (6 bases). This CDR3 is built from 16 residues. The germline gives CDR1 SQVTM, CDR2 ANQGSEA. Trimming left V 3 bases short and J 9 bases short, with 24 bases between. Here the CDR3 DNA reads TGCAGCGTTGAGTCTTTCGCGGGGACCCAACGAGGTGAGCAGTTCTTC. Translation gives CSVESFAGTQRGEQFF.

The CDR3 protein is CASLKQLEETQYF. Here the CDR3 DNA reads TGTGCCAGCCTCAAGCAGCTTGAAGAGACCCAGTACTTC. The V call is TRBV28, the J call TRBJ2-5, with D unclear. This CDR3 is 13 amino acids long. Germline lookup yields CDR1 MDHEN and CDR2 SYDVKM. V lost 8 bases to trimming and J lost 3 bases, with 13 bases between them.

The J gene is TRBJ1-6, the V gene TRBV6-5, with D maybe TRBD1 (5 bases). This CDR3 comprises 14 residues. V lost 6 bases, J lost 7 bases, and 13 bases lay in between. Germline V gene data show CDR1 as MNHEY and CDR2 as SVGAGI. Here the CDR3 DNA reads TGTGCCAGCAGGGGGGGTTTAGGAAATTCACCCCTCCACTTT. Its protein product is CASRGGLGNSPLHF.

The chain joins TRBV11-2 to TRBJ2-2, with D maybe TRBD2 (6 bases). Germline CDR1 reads SGHAT; CDR2 reads FQNNGV. The CDR3 extends over 16 amino acids. V lost 10 bases, J lost 5 bases, and 23 bases lay in between. This CDR3 reads CATTSFDFAGTGELFF. In DNA, the CDR3 is TGTGCCACCACTTCGTTCGACTTCGCGGGAACCGGGGAGCTGTTTTTT.

V usage is TRBV6-4 and J usage is TRBJ1-2, with D unclear. CDR3 length: 13 residues. CDR1 MRHNA and CDR2 SNTAGT come from the germline V gene. V lost 5 bases, J lost 1 base, and 8 bases lay in between. The CDR3 is CASSPGINYGYTF. CDR3 coding DNA: TGTGCCAGCAGTCCCGGGATTAACTATGGCTACACCTTC.

This clone was recorded only once. This chain joins TRBV27 and TRBJ2-7; weak D call: TRBD2 (7 bases). With 4 bases removed from V and 0 bases from J, the gap between germline ends came to 13 bases. Germline loops: CDR1 MNHEY, CDR2 SMNVEV (reference sequence). The length of the CDR3 is 15 residues. CDR3 nucleotide sequence: TGTGCCAGCAGTTACCGGGCGGGGGCCTCCTACGAGCAGTACTTC. It yields the protein CASSYRAGASYEQYF.

This sequence joins TRBV19 and TRBJ2-3; D not certain. V shed 5 bases and J shed 6 bases, with 9 bases lying between them. CDR1 is LNHDA and CDR2 is SQIVND in the germline V gene (reference sequence). The length of the CDR3 is 12 residues. The CDR3 loop reads CASSPQLDTQYF. The CDR3 coding sequence is TGTGCCAGTAGTCCCCAGTTGGATACGCAGTATTTT.

This chain connects TRBV5-1 to TRBJ2-5; 9 nucleotides line up with TRBD1. The ends lost 3 bases at V and 1 base at J; junction bases unmatched: 1. The CDR3 spans 14 residues. CDR1 is SGHRS, CDR2 YFSETQ, per germline. The DNA for the CDR3 is TGCGCCAGCAGCTGGGGACAGGGCCAAGAGACCCAGTACTTC. Translation: CASSWGQGQETQYF.

The chain combines TRBV12-5 with TRBJ2-1; D remains unclear. The CDR3 is 16 residues long. Germline CDR1 reads LGHNT; CDR2 reads FRNRAP. The V end lost 8 bases, the J end lost 0 bases, and 17 bases lay between the germline ends. This chain's CDR3 is CASNPRGFISYNEQFF. The CDR3, as DNA: TGTGCTAGTAACCCCCGCGGCTTTATCTCCTACAATGAGCAGTTCTTC.

The J gene is TRBJ2-5, the V gene TRBV25-1; D is ambiguous. The germline V and J ends were trimmed by 1 base and 1 base, with 4 bases remaining between them. The CDR3 totals 13 residues. The V gene's germline CDR1 is MGHDK and CDR2 SYGVNS. CDR3 in DNA: TGTGCCAGCAGTGAATCAGGCCAAGAGACCCAGTACTTC. Protein product: CASSESGQETQYF.

V gene TRBV6-6 combines with J gene TRBJ2-1; no clear D gene. This CDR3 comprises 14 residues. V was shortened by 8 bases and J by 2 bases, with 13 bases between the two germline ends. From germline, CDR1 is MNHNY and CDR2 SVGAGI (reference sequence). The CDR3 coding sequence is TGTGCCAGCTACCCGGGCTCCCCCTACAATGAGCAGTTCTTC. Residues: CASYPGSPYNEQFF.